A selection of T cell receptor beta chains follows, all from one sample in a study of Graves' ophthalmopathy and Graves' hyperthyroidism. MiXCR, applied by TCRdb to the multiplex PCR reads, yields one record per CDR3 protein. This sample has hundreds of thousands of distinct CDR3 sequences, with 22% found just once. The sample comprised peripheral blood. The receptors were sampled from a woman aged 18-35 years with stable Graves' hyperthyroidism. Some clones in this sample may be carry-over from other donors' samples. Each CDR3 is given with its conserved first and last residue. The order of the fields is clone size, J gene, V gene, D gene, CDR3 DNA, CDR3 protein. A D gene is named only where the DNA matches it firmly. For some rows the clone size is stated as once, few or many, or as a class when expanded; others skip it.

few TRBJ1-2 TRBV3-1 NA TGTGCCAGCAGCCCCCCGACACCCTATGGCTACACCTTC CASSPPTPYGYTF
many TRBJ1-1 TRBV6-5 TRBD1 TGTGCCAGCAGTTCGATGCAGAAGGGGGCTCGGGCTTTCTTT CASSSMQKGARAFF
many TRBJ2-5 TRBV4-1 TRBD1 TGCGCCAGCAGCCAAGAAGGGACAGGGGGAGAGACCCAGTACTTC CASSQEGTGGETQYF
many TRBJ2-7 TRBV3-1 TRBD2 TGTGCCAGCAGCCAGGTTAGCGGGATTGACGAGCAGTACTTC CASSQVSGIDEQYF
NA TRBJ1-2 TRBV2 NA TGTGCCAGCAGTGTTTTAGCCTATGGCTACACCTTC CASSVLAYGYTF
NA TRBJ2-7 TRBV2 NA TGTGCCAGCACCGAACACCTCACCTGGGCCTACGAGCAGTACTTC CASTEHLTWAYEQYF
few TRBJ1-2 TRBV28 NA TGTGCCAGCATCCGCCTGTATAAGTCCCGTCTCTATGGCTACACCTTC CASIRLYKSRLYGYTF
many TRBJ1-5 TRBV12-3/TRBV12-4 NA TGTGCCAGCAGTTGGGGCGGTCAGCCCCAGCATTTT CASSWGGQPQHF
many TRBJ2-7 TRBV5-1 NA TGCGCCAGCAGCTTCGCCGGGGGAACCTCCTACGAGCAGTACTTC CASSFAGGTSYEQYF
many TRBJ1-1 TRBV5-1 NA TGCGCCAGCAGCTTGGAGGTCAACCGGAACTCTTTCTTT CASSLEVNRNSFF